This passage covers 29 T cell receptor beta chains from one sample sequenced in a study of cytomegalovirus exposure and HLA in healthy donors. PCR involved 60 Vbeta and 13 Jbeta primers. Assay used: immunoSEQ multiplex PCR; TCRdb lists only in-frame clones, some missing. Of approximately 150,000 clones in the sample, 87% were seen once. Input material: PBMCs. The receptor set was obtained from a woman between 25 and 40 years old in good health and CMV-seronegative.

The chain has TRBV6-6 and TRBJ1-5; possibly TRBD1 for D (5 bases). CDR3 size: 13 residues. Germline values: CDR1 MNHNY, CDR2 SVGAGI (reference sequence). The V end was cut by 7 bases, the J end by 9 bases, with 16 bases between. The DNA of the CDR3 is TGTGCCAGCACCTTCTCGGACAAGTTGCCCCAGCATTTT. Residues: CASTFSDKLPQHF.

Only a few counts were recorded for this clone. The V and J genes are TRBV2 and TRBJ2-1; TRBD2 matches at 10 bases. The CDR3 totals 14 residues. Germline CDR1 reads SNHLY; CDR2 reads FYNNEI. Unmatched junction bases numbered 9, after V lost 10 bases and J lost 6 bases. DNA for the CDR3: TGTGCCACGAAAGCGGGAGGGTTGGGCAATGAGCAGTTCTTC. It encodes CATKAGGLGNEQFF.

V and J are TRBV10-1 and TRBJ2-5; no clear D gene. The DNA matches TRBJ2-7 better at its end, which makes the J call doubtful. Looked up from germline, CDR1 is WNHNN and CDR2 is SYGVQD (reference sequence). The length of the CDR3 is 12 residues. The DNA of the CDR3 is TGCGCCAGCAGTGAGTCCTCCTACGAGCAGTACTTC. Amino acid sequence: CASSESSYEQYF.

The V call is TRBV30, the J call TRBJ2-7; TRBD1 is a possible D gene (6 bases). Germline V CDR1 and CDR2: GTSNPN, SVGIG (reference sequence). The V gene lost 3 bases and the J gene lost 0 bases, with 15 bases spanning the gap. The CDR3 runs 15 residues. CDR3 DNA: TGTGCCTGGAGCACAGGGCAGCACAACTCCTACGAGCAGTACTTC. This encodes CAWSTGQHNSYEQYF.

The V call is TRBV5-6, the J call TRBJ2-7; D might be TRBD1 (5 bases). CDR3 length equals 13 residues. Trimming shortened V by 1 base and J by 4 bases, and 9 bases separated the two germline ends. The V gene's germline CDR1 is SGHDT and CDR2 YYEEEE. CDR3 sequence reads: CASSLTGPYEQYF. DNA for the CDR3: TGTGCCAGCAGCTTGACAGGTCCGTACGAGCAGTACTTC.

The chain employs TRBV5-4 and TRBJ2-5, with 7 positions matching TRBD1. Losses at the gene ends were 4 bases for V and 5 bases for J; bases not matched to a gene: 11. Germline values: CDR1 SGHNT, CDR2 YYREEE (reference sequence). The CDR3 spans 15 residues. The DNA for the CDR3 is TGTGCCAGCAGCGGAAAGGACAGGTATCAGGAGACCCAGTACTTC. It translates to CASSGKDRYQETQYF.

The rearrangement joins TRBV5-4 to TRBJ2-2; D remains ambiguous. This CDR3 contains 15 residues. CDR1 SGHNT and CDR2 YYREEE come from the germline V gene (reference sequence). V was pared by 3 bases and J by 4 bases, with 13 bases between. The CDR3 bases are TGTGCCAGCAGCTCCCCCGGGTCCCGCACCGGGGAGCTGTTTTTT. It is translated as CASSSPGSRTGELFF.

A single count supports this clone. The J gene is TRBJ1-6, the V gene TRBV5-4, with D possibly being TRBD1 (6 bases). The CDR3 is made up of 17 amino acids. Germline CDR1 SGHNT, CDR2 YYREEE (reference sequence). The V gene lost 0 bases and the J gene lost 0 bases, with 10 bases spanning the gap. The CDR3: CASSLEPRGSYNSPLHF. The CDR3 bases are TGTGCCAGCAGCTTGGAACCCAGGGGCTCCTATAATTCACCCCTCCACTTT.

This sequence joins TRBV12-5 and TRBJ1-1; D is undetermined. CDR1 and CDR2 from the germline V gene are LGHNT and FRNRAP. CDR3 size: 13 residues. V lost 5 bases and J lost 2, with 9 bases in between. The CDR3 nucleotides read TGTGCTAGTGGTCCCCTGGCTAACACTGAAGCTTTCTTT. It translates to CASGPLANTEAFF.

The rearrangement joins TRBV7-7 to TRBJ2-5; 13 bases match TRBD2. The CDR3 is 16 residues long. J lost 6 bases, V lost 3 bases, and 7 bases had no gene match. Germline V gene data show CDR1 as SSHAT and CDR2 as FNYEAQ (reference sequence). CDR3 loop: CASSFGLAGDEKTQYF. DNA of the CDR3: TGTGCCAGCAGCTTCGGACTAGCGGGAGACGAAAAGACCCAGTACTTC.

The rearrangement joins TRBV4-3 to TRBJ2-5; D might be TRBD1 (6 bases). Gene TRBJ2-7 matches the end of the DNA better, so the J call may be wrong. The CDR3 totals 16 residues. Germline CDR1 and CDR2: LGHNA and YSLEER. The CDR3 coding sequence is TGCGCCAGCAGCCAAGGCCTTTTGGCAGGGGCCTACGAGCAGTACTTC. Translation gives CASSQGLLAGAYEQYF.

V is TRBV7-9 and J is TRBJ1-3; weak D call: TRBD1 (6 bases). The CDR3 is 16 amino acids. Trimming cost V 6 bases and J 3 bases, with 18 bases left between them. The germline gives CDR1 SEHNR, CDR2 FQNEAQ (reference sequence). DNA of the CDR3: TGTGCCAGCAGGCGCCCCGGGACACTTCTTGGAAACACCATATATTTT. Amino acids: CASRRPGTLLGNTIYF.

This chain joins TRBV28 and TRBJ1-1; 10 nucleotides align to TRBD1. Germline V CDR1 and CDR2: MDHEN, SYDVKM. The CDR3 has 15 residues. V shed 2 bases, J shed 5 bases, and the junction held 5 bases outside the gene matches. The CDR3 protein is CASSLIGTGVTEAFF. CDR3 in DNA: TGTGCCAGCAGTTTAATAGGGACAGGGGTAACTGAAGCTTTCTTT.

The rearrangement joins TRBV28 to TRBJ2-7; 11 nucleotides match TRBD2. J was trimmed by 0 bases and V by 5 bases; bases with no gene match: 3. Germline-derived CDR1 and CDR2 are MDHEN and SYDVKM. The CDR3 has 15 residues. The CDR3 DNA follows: TGTGCCAGCAGTACCGGGACTAGCGGCTCCTACGAGCAGTACTTC. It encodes CASSTGTSGSYEQYF.

The CDR3 region is CASSGRGGGYTF. CDR3 DNA: TGTGCCAGCAGTGGGAGGGGAGGGGGCTACACCTTC. The chain carries TRBV6-1 and TRBJ1-2, with D tentatively TRBD1 (5 bases). CDR1 and CDR2 (germline): MNHNS, SASEGT. CDR3 length equals 12 residues. V was shortened by 4 bases and J by 8 bases, with 11 bases between the two germline ends.

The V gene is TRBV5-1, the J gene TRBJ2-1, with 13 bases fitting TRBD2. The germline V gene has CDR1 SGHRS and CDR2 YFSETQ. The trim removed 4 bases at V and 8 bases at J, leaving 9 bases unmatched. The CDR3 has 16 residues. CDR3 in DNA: TGCGCCAGCAGCATCCGGACTAGCGGGAGTGCCGATGAGCAGTTCTTC. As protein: CASSIRTSGSADEQFF.

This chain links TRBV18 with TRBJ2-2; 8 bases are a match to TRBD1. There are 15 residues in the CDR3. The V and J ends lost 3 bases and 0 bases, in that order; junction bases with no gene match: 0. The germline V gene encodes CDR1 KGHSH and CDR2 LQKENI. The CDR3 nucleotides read TGTGCCAGCTCACCGACAGGGGCGAACACCGGGGAGCTGTTTTTT. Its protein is CASSPTGANTGELFF.

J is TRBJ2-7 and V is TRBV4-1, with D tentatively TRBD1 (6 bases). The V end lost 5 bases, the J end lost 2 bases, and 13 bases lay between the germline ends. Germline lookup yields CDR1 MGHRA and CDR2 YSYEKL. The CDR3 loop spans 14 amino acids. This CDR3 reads CASSIVQGAYEQYF. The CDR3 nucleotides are TGCGCCAGCAGCATAGTACAGGGCGCCTACGAGCAGTACTTC.

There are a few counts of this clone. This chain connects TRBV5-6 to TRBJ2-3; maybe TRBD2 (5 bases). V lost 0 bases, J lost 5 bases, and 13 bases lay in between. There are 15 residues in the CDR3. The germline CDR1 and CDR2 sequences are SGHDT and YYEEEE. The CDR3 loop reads CASSLGVGGLDTQYF. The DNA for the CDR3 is TGTGCCAGCAGCTTGGGGGTCGGCGGGTTAGATACGCAGTATTTT. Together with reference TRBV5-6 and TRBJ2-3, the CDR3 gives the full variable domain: DAGVTQSPTHLIKTRGQQVTLRCSPKSGHDTVSWYQQALGQGPQFIFQYYEEEERQRGNFPDRFSGHQFPNYSSELNVNALLLGDSALYLCASSLGVGGLDTQYFGPGTRLTVL.

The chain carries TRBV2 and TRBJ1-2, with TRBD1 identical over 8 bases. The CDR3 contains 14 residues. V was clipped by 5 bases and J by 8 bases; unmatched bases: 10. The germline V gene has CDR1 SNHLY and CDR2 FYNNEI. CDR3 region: CASSQDREFRGYTF. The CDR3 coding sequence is TGTGCCAGCAGTCAGGACAGGGAGTTTAGGGGCTACACCTTC.

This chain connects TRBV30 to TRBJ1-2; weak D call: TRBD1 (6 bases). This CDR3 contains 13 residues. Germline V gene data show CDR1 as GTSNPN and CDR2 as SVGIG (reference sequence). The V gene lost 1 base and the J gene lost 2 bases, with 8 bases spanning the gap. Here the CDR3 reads CAWSGGGNYGYTF. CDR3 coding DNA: TGTGCCTGGAGTGGGGGGGGCAACTATGGCTACACCTTC.

CDR3 in amino acids: CASSPPGVANTEAFF. For the CDR3, the DNA is TGTGCCAGCTCACCACCAGGGGTGGCCAACACTGAAGCTTTCTTT. The genes are TRBV18 and TRBJ1-1; maybe TRBD1 (5 bases). The CDR3 extends over 15 amino acids. Trimming took 0 bases from V and 2 from J, leaving 10 bases between them. Germline CDR1 reads KGHSH; CDR2 reads LQKENI.

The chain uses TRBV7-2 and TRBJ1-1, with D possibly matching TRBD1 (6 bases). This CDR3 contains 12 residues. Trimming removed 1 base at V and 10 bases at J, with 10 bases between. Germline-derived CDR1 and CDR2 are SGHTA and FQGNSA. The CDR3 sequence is CASSLDQGRAFF. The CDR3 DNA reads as TGTGCCAGCAGCTTAGATCAGGGGAGAGCTTTCTTT.

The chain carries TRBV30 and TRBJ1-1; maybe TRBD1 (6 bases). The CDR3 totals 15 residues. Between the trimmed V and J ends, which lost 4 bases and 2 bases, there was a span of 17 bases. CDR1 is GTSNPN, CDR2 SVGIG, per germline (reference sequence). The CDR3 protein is CAWTQDSRGNTEAFF. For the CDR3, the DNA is TGTGCCTGGACTCAGGACAGCCGGGGAAACACTGAAGCTTTCTTT. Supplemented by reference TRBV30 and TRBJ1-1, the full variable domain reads SQTIHQWPATLVQPVGSPLSLECTVEGTSNPNLYWYRQAAGRGLQLLFYSVGIGQISSEVPQNLSASRPQDRQFILSSKKLLLSDSGFYLCAWTQDSRGNTEAFFGQGTRLTVV.

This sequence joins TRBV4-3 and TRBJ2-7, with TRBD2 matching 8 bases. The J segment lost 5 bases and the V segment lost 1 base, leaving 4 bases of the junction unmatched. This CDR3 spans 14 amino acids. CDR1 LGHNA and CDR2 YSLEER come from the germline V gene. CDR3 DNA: TGCGCCAGCAGCCAAGTTCTAGCGGGCCACGAGCAGTACTTC. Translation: CASSQVLAGHEQYF.

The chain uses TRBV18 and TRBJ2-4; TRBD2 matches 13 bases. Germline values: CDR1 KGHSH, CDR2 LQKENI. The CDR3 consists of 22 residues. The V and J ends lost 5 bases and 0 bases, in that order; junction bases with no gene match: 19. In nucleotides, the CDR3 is TGTGCCAGCTCAACCAGCGGAACGGGACTAGCGGGGTCCCTCGGAGCCAAAAACATTCAGTACTTC. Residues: CASSTSGTGLAGSLGAKNIQYF. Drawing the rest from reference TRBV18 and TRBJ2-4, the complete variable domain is NAGVMQNPRHLVRRRGQEARLRCSPMKGHSHVYWYRQLPEEGLKFMVYLQKENIIDESGMPKERFSAEFPKEGPSILRIQQVVRGDSAAYFCASSTSGTGLAGSLGAKNIQYFGAGTRLSVL.

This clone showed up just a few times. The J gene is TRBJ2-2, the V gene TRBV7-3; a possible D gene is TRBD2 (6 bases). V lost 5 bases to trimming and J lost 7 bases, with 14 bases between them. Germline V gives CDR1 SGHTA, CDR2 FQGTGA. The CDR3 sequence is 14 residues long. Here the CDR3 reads CASSPNGRGGELFF. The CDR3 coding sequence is TGTGCCAGCAGCCCTAACGGGCGGGGCGGGGAGCTGTTTTTT.

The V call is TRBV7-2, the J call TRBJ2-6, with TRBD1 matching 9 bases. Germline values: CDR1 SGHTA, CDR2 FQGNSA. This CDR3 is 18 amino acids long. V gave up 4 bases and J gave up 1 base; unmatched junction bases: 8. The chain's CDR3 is CASSSGDRVVSGANVLTF. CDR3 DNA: TGTGCCAGCAGCTCCGGGGACAGGGTAGTATCTGGGGCCAACGTCCTGACTTTC.

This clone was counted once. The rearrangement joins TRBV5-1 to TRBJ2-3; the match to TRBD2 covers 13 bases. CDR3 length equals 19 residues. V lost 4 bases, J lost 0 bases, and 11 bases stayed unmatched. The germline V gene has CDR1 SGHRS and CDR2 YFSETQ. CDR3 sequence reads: CASSSTGLAGALSTDTQYF. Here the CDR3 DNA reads TGCGCCAGCAGCAGCACTGGACTAGCGGGGGCCTTAAGCACAGATACGCAGTATTTT.